This T cell receptor beta chain was obtained from a study of beta chain features in type 1 diabetes. About the research overall: Examination spanned around 100,000,000 sorted cells from all samples.

CDR1 is SGHTS, CDR2 YDEGEE, per germline. V lost 3 bases, J lost 5 bases, and 6 bases stayed unmatched. CDR3 length equals 14 residues. Sequencing targeted expressed TCRB transcripts, as all isolated RNA had been reverse transcribed. Generated by immunoSEQ multiplex PCR, the TCRdb table keeps only in-frame clones and is missing some. The table shows about 160,000 clones, with about 8.3% occurring only once. This clone was seen a few times. Its antigen is not known. Whole-study results and caveats: Among all four CD4+ subsets, Type 1 diabetes patients had TCRB CDR3s that were moderately but significantly shorter. When cDNA is sequenced, cells with high TCR expression could be over-represented.

The sequencing sample was made of central memory CD4+ T cells from blood. V usage is TRBV5-8 and J usage is TRBJ2-5; TRBD2 aligns across 8 bases. This receptor was identified in a woman between 18 and 30 years old with type 1 diabetes. The CDR3 nucleotides read TGTGCCAGCAGCTCCCGAGCGGGAGTGGAGACCCAGTACTTC. Residues: CASSSRAGVETQYF.